This T cell receptor beta chain derives from a study of neurological immune-mediated disorders. This clonotype was seen ten or more times. The unsorted libraries were produced from 2 million PBMCs held at -80 C. CDR1 and CDR2 from the germline V gene are SGHTA and FQGNSA. The CDR3 consists of 19 residues. V shed 0 bases, J shed 2 bases, and the junction held 13 bases outside the gene matches. TCRdb reprocessed the 5' RACE reads with MiXCR, giving one entry per CDR3 protein. The data contain 27,000 or so distinct CDR3 sequences, more than 20% of them singletons. This TCR was recovered from a woman aged 55-69 years in good health. J is TRBJ2-7 and V is TRBV7-2; 10 bases match TRBD2. Material: PBMCs. Written as DNA, the CDR3 is TGTGCCAGCAGCTTAGCCCTGAGTGTTATCAGCGGGGGGGCCTACGAGCAGTACTTC. Protein sequence: CASSLALSVISGGAYEQYF.